This paragraph covers one TCR beta chain sequence. Its matching antigen is unknown. One end of the junction fails to match germline, which may point to a read error. Other DNA sequences in this specimen translate into the identical CDR3. These data belong to a study of cytomegalovirus exposure and HLA in healthy donors. In the study overall: About 180 million T cells yielded more than 90 million unique TCR beta sequences, as an earlier analysis found.

Germline CDR1 SGHNT, CDR2 YYREEE (reference sequence). The CDR3 contains 13 residues. Vbeta (60) and Jbeta (13) primers were used in the PCR. Libraries were prepared by immunoSEQ multiplex PCR; TCRdb keeps only in-frame clonotypes and omits some of them. The sample carries fewer than 250,000 clones, roughly 77% recorded once. The study's findings and limits: Some V segments, TRBV6-2 and TRBV6-3 among them, were indistinguishable and were therefore excluded. Most TCR sequences showed up rarely, but some public TCRs showed up in many donors.

Sequenced sample: PBMCs. V gene TRBV5-4 combines with J gene TRBJ2-7, with 11 bases fitting TRBD1. The origin of this receptor is a woman aged 25 to 39 in good health and CMV-seropositive. CDR3 sequence (DNA): TGCGCCAGCAGCAAGGGACAGGGGGACGAGCAGTACTTC. It yields the protein CASSKGQGDEQYF.